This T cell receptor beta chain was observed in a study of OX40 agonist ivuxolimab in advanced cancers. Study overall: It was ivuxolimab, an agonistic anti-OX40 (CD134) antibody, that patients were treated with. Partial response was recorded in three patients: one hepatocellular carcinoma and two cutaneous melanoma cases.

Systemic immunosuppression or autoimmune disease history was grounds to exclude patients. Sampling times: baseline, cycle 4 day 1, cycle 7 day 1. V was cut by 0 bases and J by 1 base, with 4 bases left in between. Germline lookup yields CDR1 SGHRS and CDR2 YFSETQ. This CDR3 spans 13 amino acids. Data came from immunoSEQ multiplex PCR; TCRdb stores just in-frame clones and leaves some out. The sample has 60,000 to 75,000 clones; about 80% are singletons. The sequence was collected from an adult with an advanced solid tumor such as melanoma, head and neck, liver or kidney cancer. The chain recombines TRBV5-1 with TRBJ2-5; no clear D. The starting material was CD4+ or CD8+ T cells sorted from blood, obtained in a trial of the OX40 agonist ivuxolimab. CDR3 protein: CASSLGVQETQYF. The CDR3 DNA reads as TGCGCCAGCAGCTTGGGGGTCCAAGAGACCCAGTACTTC.